A selection of T cell receptor beta chains follows, all from one sample in a study of blood T cell repertoires in COVID-19. The assay was immunoSEQ multiplex PCR, and TCRdb's table has in-frame clones only and misses some. The table lists some 220,000 clones, 80% of them singletons. The sequencing input was peripheral blood. The receptors were gathered from a woman aged 70-85 years with acute or convalescent COVID-19. Both conserved end residues are part of each CDR3. The D gene is left open where the match is weak. Clone size is stated in some rows and not others, as once, few, many or a class when expanded.

J gene	D gene	V gene	clone size	CDR3 length	CDR3 protein	CDR3 DNA
TRBJ2-5	.	TRBV6-5	.	12	CASSQTEETQYF	TGTGCCAGCAGTCAGACTGAAGAGACCCAGTACTTC
TRBJ1-1	.	TRBV7-6	.	15	CASSLAPGVNTEAFF	TGTGCCAGCAGCTTAGCGCCAGGGGTGAACACTGAAGCTTTCTTT
TRBJ2-5	TRBD2	TRBV7-2	.	17	CASSLGRLAGASETQYF	TGTGCCAGCAGCTTAGGGAGACTAGCGGGGGCCTCGGAGACCCAGTACTTC
TRBJ2-5	TRBD2	TRBV7-8	.	17	CASSSSGGALRGETQYF	TGTGCCAGCAGCTCCAGCGGGGGGGCCTTAAGGGGAGAGACCCAGTACTTC
TRBJ2-5	TRBD1	TRBV11-3	once	16	CASSLGGNRGQETQYF	TGTGCCAGCAGCTTAGGTGGGAACAGGGGCCAAGAGACCCAGTACTTC
TRBJ1-1	.	TRBV7-3	few	13	CASSLNPRAEAFF	TGTGCCAGCAGCTTAAACCCCCGGGCTGAAGCTTTCTTT
TRBJ2-5	.	TRBV7-2	few	15	CASSPRRLVQETQYF	TGTGCCAGCAGCCCCCGCCGGCTAGTCCAAGAGACCCAGTACTTC
TRBJ1-5	.	TRBV19	.	18	CASSIALDRGLGYQPQHF	TGTGCCAGTAGTATAGCTCTGGATCGAGGGCTAGGATATCAGCCCCAGCATTTT
TRBJ2-7	.	TRBV10-3	.	12	CAIMGGAYEQYF	TGTGCCATCATGGGCGGGGCCTACGAGCAGTACTTC
TRBJ2-2	TRBD2	TRBV19	.	16	CASSIRTRRKSGELFF	TGTGCCAGTAGTATTCGGACTAGAAGAAAGTCCGGGGAGCTGTTTTTT
TRBJ2-7	.	TRBV9	.	13	CASSVDPLSVQYF	TGTGCCAGCAGCGTAGACCCTCTGTCGGTGCAGTACTTC
TRBJ1-4	.	TRBV7-8	.	14	CATGLPGLNEKLFF	TGTGCCACCGGCCTACCTGGACTAAATGAAAAACTGTTTTTT
TRBJ2-3	TRBD2	TRBV4-3	.	16	CASSQEGLAGGGGQYF	TGCGCCAGCAGCCAAGAGGGACTAGCGGGGGGCGGGGGGCAGTATTTT
TRBJ1-2	.	TRBV19	.	15	CASTTINSANYGYTF	TGTGCCAGTACAACTATTAATTCGGCTAACTATGGCTACACCTTC
TRBJ2-1	TRBD2	TRBV11-2	.	17	CASSPPLGLAGDNEQFF	TGTGCCAGCAGCCCTCCCTTGGGACTAGCGGGGGACAATGAGCAGTTCTTC
TRBJ2-1	TRBD1	TRBV15	.	15	CATSGPGQGYNEQFF	TGTGCCACCAGCGGGCCGGGACAGGGTTACAATGAGCAGTTCTTC
TRBJ1-6	.	TRBV9	.	13	CASSVGPNTPLHF	TGTGCCAGCAGCGTAGGCCCGAACACCCCCCTCCACTTT
TRBJ2-2	.	TRBV19	once	14	CASSIRGFGGELFF	TGTGCCAGTAGTATCAGAGGGTTCGGCGGGGAGCTGTTTTTT
TRBJ1-2	.	TRBV10-3	.	16	CAISESEGREGYGYTF	TGTGCCATCAGTGAGTCGGAAGGCAGGGAGGGTTATGGCTACACCTTC
TRBJ2-3	TRBD1	TRBV10-3	.	14	CAIKDRGSADTQYF	TGTGCCATCAAAGACAGGGGATCCGCAGATACGCAGTATTTT
TRBJ2-7	TRBD1	TRBV18	.	14	CASSPAAGGYEQYF	TGTGCCAGCTCACCAGCCGCAGGGGGCTACGAGCAGTACTTC
TRBJ2-1	TRBD1	TRBV6-5	.	13	CASSYRQGNEQFF	TGTGCCAGCAGTTACCGACAGGGAAACGAGCAGTTCTTC
TRBJ2-2	.	TRBV6-4	.	12	CASGNRAGELFF	TGTGCCAGCGGAAACAGGGCCGGGGAGCTGTTTTTT
TRBJ2-2	.	TRBV30	.	15	CATFRTARDTGELFF	TGTGCCACCTTTCGGACAGCTCGGGACACCGGGGAGCTGTTTTTT
TRBJ2-1	TRBD1	TRBV5-4	.	15	CASSLGQGGYNEQFF	TGTGCCAGCAGCTTGGGACAGGGGGGCTACAATGAGCAGTTCTTC
TRBJ2-3	TRBD2	TRBV29-1	.	16	CSVGVGASGFTDTQYF	TGCAGCGTGGGGGTAGGGGCTAGCGGATTCACAGATACGCAGTATTTT
TRBJ2-3	TRBD2	TRBV7-9	.	16	CASSLNSGGASDTQYF	TGTGCCAGCAGCTTAAATAGCGGGGGGGCCTCAGATACGCAGTATTTT
TRBJ2-1	.	TRBV5-5	.	12	CASSTQGNEQFF	TGTGCCAGCAGCACACAGGGAAACGAGCAGTTCTTC
TRBJ2-1	.	TRBV6-5	.	13	CASRRRGGNEQFF	TGTGCCAGCAGGAGGAGGGGGGGGAATGAGCAGTTCTTC
TRBJ2-3	.	TRBV15	.	15	CATSSYSQGTDTQYF	TGTGCCACCAGCAGCTATTCGCAGGGGACAGATACGCAGTATTTT
TRBJ2-4	.	TRBV11-2	.	18	CASSLDLRWVRAKNIQYF	TGTGCCAGCAGCTTAGATCTAAGGTGGGTGAGGGCCAAAAACATTCAGTACTTC
TRBJ2-7	.	TRBV27	.	16	CASSLRSRGARGEQYF	TGTGCCAGCAGTTTAAGATCGAGGGGTGCCCGGGGGGAGCAGTACTTC
TRBJ2-7	TRBD2	TRBV5-1	.	16	CASTPLTSGGSYEQYF	TGCGCCAGCACCCCCCTAACTAGCGGGGGGTCCTACGAGCAGTACTTC
TRBJ1-2	TRBD1	TRBV5-6	.	14	CASSSDRGAYGYTF	TGTGCCAGCAGCAGTGACAGGGGGGCCTATGGCTACACCTTC
TRBJ2-7	TRBD2	TRBV7-2	.	15	CASSLTRGGLYEQYF	TGTGCCAGCAGCTTAACCCGGGGGGGTCTCTACGAGCAGTACTTC
TRBJ1-3	TRBD1	TRBV2	.	14	CASRDRYTGNTIYF	TGTGCCAGCCGGGACAGGTATACTGGAAACACCATATATTTT
TRBJ2-5	TRBD2	TRBV27	once	16	CASNLHPGGPRETQYF	TGTGCCAGCAACTTACATCCGGGGGGTCCCCGAGAGACCCAGTACTTC
TRBJ2-2	TRBD1	TRBV2	.	14	CASRGDSYTGELFF	TGTGCCAGCCGTGGGGACAGCTACACCGGGGAGCTGTTTTTT
TRBJ1-1	.	TRBV18	.	15	CASSPLREENTEAFF	TGTGCCAGCTCACCACTACGGGAGGAGAACACTGAAGCTTTCTTT
TRBJ1-2	.	TRBV11-2	few	13	CASSVGQGYGYTF	TGTGCCAGCAGCGTCGGACAAGGCTATGGCTACACCTTC
TRBJ1-1	.	TRBV2	.	11	CASRVETEAFF	TGTGCCAGCAGGGTAGAAACTGAAGCTTTCTTT
TRBJ1-1	.	TRBV5-1	.	16	CASSLEIGGRRTEAFF	TGCGCCAGCAGCTTGGAGATCGGGGGGCGAAGGACTGAAGCTTTCTTT
TRBJ2-7	.	TRBV5-1	.	14	CASSLGGGYNEQYF	TGCGCCAGCAGCTTGGGGGGCGGATATAACGAGCAGTACTTC
TRBJ2-5	TRBD1	TRBV6-2/TRBV6-3	.	17	CASSYRLRDRGEETQYF	TGTGCCAGCAGTTACCGACTCCGGGACAGGGGGGAAGAGACCCAGTACTTC
TRBJ2-3	TRBD2	TRBV11-3	.	17	CASSLDQSGGASDTQYF	TGTGCCAGCAGCTTAGATCAGAGCGGGGGGGCCTCAGATACGCAGTATTTT
TRBJ2-3	.	TRBV7-2	.	14	CASSSRRFTDTQYF	TGTGCCAGCAGCTCTAGGAGATTCACAGATACGCAGTATTTT
TRBJ1-2	.	TRBV2	.	13	CASWAGPNYGYTF	TGTGCCAGCTGGGCAGGCCCAAACTATGGCTACACCTTC
TRBJ1-1	.	TRBV6-9	.	14	CASSFRDVGTEAFF	TGTGCCAGCAGTTTCAGGGATGTGGGCACTGAAGCTTTCTTT
TRBJ2-1	TRBD2	TRBV7-2	.	16	CASSSAGGGPYNEQFF	TGTGCCAGCAGCTCAGCGGGGGGGGGTCCATACAATGAGCAGTTCTTC
TRBJ2-2	.	TRBV24-1	.	14	CATSEGLNTGELFF	TGTGCCACCAGTGAGGGGCTCAACACCGGGGAGCTGTTTTTT
TRBJ2-1	TRBD2	TRBV7-2	.	15	CASSRTSGPYNEQFF	TGTGCCAGCAGCCGGACTAGCGGACCGTACAATGAGCAGTTCTTC
TRBJ2-5	.	TRBV15	.	14	CATSRDTVRETQYF	TGTGCCACCAGCAGAGACACGGTCAGGGAGACCCAGTACTTC
TRBJ2-2	.	TRBV7-9	few	12	CASSRGSGELFF	TGTGCCAGCAGTAGGGGGTCCGGGGAGCTGTTTTTT
TRBJ2-5	TRBD2	TRBV7-8	few	17	CASSLSRRGDPQETQYF	TGTGCCAGCAGCTTAAGTAGGCGGGGGGACCCGCAGGAGACCCAGTACTTC
TRBJ2-3	.	TRBV24-1	.	16	CATSDLNQAETDTQYF	TGTGCCACCAGTGATTTGAACCAGGCAGAAACAGATACGCAGTATTTT
TRBJ1-2	TRBD1	TRBV4-1	.	15	CASSRGTATNYGYTF	TGCGCCAGCAGCCGAGGGACAGCCACTAACTATGGCTACACCTTC
TRBJ1-1	.	TRBV3-1/TRBV3-2	few	13	CASSQAGNTEAFF	TGTGCCAGCAGCCAAGCAGGGAACACTGAAGCTTTCTTT
TRBJ1-5	.	TRBV21-1	.	17	CASSKGAWAGGYQPQHF	TGTGCCAGCAGCAAAGGCGCCTGGGCTGGAGGCTATCAGCCCCAGCATTTT
TRBJ1-1	.	TRBV12-3/TRBV12-4	.	13	CASSPQTVTEAFF	TGTGCCAGCAGTCCCCAGACTGTGACTGAAGCTTTCTTT